This TCR beta chain was documented in a study of blood T cell repertoires in COVID-19. About the study: COVID-19 samples from acute and convalescent phases originated in the United States, Italy and Spain. The cDNA or gDNA used as material had been derived from T cells, B-cell-depleted T cells, or PBMCs.

Original processing methods: Amplifying reference gene primers gave estimates of nucleated cell counts. Generated by immunoSEQ multiplex PCR, the TCRdb table keeps only in-frame clones and is missing some. D and trimming come from the DNA, and the V and J calls and clone size come from that table. The sample shows about 85,000 clones, around nine tenths of them seen only once. The CDR3 runs 14 residues. After removal of 4 bases from V and 5 bases from J, the junction contained 6 bases not matched to a gene. Germline V gene sequence: CDR1 SGHRS, CDR2 YFSETQ. This clonotype originated in a man between 60 and 75 years old with acute or convalescent COVID-19. The sample comprised peripheral blood. The chain links TRBV5-1 to TRBJ2-3, with 8 bases fitting TRBD2. As DNA, the CDR3 is TGCGCCAGCAGCGGTAGCGGGGTGGTAGATACGCAGTATTTT. As protein: CASSGSGVVDTQYF.